Below are 5 T cell receptor beta chains sequenced from a single sample in a study of blood T cell repertoires in COVID-19 (dated by TCRdb to about 2020). Receptor libraries were prepared by the immunoSEQ multiplex PCR assay. TCRdb's version of the immuneACCESS table is confined to in-frame rearrangements and falls short of the full clone set. An unresolved V gene accounts for under half of the shortfall where checked; the remainder is of unknown origin. This sample gives 60,000 or so clones in total; over 80% of them show up just once. 3.5% to 4% of the sample is taken by the ten largest. Sequences were obtained from peripheral blood. Source of these receptors: a woman of 80 years or more with acute or convalescent COVID-19.

CDR3 bases: TGTGCCAGTGGCGGGAGGGCCTACGACACCGGGGAGCTGTTTTTT. This translates into CASGGRAYDTGELFF. The chain links TRBV7-8 to TRBJ2-2, with 9 bases that match TRBD2. V was clipped by 9 bases and J by 3 bases; unmatched bases: 8. This CDR3 is 15 amino acids long. Germline V gene data show CDR1 as SGHVS and CDR2 as FQNEAQ.

The genes are TRBV15 and TRBJ1-1; 7 nucleotides agree with TRBD1. V gave up 5 bases and J gave up 7 bases; unmatched junction bases: 10. The CDR3 extends over 14 amino acids. Germline values: CDR1 LNHNV, CDR2 YYDKDF (reference sequence). The CDR3 sequence is CATSPPAGGDEAFF. In DNA, the CDR3 is TGTGCCACCAGCCCCCCCGCAGGGGGAGATGAAGCTTTCTTT. The complete variable domain, with remaining parts taken from reference TRBV15 and TRBJ1-1, reads DAMVIQNPRYQVTQFGKPVTLSCSQTLNHNVMYWYQQKSSQAPKLLFHYYDKDFNNEADTPDNFQSRRPNTSFCFLDIRSPGLGDTAMYLCATSPPAGGDEAFFGQGTRLTVV.

V and J are TRBV7-2 and TRBJ2-7, with a possible D match to TRBD1 (6 bases). The V and J ends lost 1 base and 3 bases respectively, with 10 bases between them. Germline CDR1 is SGHTA and CDR2 is FQGNSA. CDR3 length: 14 amino acids. As DNA, the CDR3 is TGTGCCAGCAGCTTAGGGCAGGGGAACTACGAGCAGTACTTC. This sequence encodes CASSLGQGNYEQYF.

The rearrangement links TRBV3-1 (or the pseudogene TRBV3-2) to TRBJ1-1, with unresolved D. Germline CDR1 LGHDT, CDR2 YNNKEL (reference sequence). V lost 4 bases and J lost 3, with 9 bases in between. The CDR3 extends over 13 amino acids. The CDR3, as DNA: TGTGCCAGCAGCCCGGAGGTTTACACTGAAGCTTTCTTT. As protein: CASSPEVYTEAFF.

This clone showed up just a few times. This chain uses TRBV7-9 with TRBJ1-2, with 10 bases that match TRBD1. This CDR3 comprises 14 residues. Looked up from germline, CDR1 is SEHNR and CDR2 is FQNEAQ (reference sequence). Trimming took 4 bases from V and 4 from J; bases not matched to a gene: 3. The CDR3 sequence: CASSSWTGGYGYTF. The DNA for the CDR3 is TGTGCCAGCAGCTCCTGGACAGGGGGCTATGGCTACACCTTC.